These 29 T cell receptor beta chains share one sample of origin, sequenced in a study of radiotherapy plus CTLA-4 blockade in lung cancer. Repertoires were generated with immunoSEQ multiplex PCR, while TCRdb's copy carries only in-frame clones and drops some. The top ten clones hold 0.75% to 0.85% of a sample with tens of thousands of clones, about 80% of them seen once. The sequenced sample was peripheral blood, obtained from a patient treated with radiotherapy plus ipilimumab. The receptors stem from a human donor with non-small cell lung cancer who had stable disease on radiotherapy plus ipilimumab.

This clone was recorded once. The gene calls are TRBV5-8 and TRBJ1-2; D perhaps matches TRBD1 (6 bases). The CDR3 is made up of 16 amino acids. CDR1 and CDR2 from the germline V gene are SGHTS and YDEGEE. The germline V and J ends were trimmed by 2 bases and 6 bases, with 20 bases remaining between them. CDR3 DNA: TGTGCCAGCAGCTTAGACAGGCAAAACGGGGTTGATGGCTACACCTTC. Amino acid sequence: CASSLDRQNGVDGYTF.

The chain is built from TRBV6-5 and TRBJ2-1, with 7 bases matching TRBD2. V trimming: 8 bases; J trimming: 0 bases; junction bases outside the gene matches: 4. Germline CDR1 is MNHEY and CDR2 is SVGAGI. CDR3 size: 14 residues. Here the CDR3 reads CASGGRASYNEQFF. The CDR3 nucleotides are TGTGCCAGCGGGGGGAGGGCCTCCTACAATGAGCAGTTCTTC.

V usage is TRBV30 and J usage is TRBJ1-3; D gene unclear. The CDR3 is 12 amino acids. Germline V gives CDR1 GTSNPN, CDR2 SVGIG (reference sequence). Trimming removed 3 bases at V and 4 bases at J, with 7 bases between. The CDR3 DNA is TGTGCCTGGAGCCGGCAGGGAAACACCATATATTTT. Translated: CAWSRQGNTIYF.

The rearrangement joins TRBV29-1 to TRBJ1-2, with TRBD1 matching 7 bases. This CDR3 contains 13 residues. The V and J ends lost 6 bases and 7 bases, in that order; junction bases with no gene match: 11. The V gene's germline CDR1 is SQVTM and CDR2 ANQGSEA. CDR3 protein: CSVDRTGPSGYTF. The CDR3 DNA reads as TGCAGCGTGGACAGGACGGGTCCTAGTGGCTACACCTTC.

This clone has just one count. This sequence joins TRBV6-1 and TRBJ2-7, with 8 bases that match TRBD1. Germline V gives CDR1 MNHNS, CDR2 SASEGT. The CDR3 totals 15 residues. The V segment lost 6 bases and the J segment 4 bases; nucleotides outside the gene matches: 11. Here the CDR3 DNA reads TGTGCCAGCAGCAACCCGGGACAGGCGACTTACGAGCAGTACTTC. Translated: CASSNPGQATYEQYF.

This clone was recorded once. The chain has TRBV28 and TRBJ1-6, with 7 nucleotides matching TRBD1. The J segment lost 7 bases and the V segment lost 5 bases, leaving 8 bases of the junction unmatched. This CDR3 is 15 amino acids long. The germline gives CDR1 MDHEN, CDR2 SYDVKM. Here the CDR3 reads CASSEPGQWNSPLHF. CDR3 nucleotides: TGTGCCAGCAGTGAGCCGGGACAGTGGAATTCACCCCTCCACTTT. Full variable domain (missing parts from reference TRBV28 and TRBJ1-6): DVKVTQSSRYLVKRTGEKVFLECVQDMDHENMFWYRQDPGLGLRLIYFSYDVKMKEKGDIPEGYSVSREKKERFSLILESASTNQTSMYLCASSEPGQWNSPLHFGNGTRLTVT.

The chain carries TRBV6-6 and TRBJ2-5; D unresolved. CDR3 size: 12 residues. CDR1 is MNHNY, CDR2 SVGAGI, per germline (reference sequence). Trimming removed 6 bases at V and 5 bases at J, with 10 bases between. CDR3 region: CASSPTPETQYF. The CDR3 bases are TGTGCCAGCAGCCCCACCCCGGAGACCCAGTACTTC.

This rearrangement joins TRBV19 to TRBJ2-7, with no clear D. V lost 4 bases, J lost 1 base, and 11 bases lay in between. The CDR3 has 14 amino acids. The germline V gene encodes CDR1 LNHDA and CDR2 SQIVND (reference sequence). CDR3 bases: TGTGCCAGTAGTAAAAATATAGGTTCCTACGAGCAGTACTTC. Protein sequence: CASSKNIGSYEQYF.

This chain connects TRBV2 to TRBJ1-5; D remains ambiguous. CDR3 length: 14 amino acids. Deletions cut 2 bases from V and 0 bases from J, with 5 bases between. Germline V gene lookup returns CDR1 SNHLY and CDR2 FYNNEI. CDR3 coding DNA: TGTGCCAGCAGTGAATGGGTTAGCAATCAGCCCCAGCATTTT. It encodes CASSEWVSNQPQHF.

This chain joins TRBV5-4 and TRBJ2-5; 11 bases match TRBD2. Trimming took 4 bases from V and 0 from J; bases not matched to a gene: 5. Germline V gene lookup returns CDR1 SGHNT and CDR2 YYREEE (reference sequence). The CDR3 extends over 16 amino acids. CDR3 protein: CASSRPTSGNQETQYF. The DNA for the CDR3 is TGTGCCAGCAGCCGACCGACTAGCGGGAACCAAGAGACCCAGTACTTC.

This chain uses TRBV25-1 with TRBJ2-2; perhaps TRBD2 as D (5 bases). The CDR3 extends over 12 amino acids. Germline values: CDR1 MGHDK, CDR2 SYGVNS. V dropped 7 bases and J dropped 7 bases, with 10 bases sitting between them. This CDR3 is CASTGGSGELFF. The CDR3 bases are TGTGCCAGCACTGGAGGCAGCGGGGAGCTGTTTTTT.

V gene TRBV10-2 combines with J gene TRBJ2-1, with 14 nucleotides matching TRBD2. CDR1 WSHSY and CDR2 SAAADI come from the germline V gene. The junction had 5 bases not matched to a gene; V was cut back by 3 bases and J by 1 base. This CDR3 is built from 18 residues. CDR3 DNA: TGCGCCAGCAGTGATCCCGGGACTAGCGGGAGTTCCTACAATGAGCAGTTCTTC. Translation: CASSDPGTSGSSYNEQFF.

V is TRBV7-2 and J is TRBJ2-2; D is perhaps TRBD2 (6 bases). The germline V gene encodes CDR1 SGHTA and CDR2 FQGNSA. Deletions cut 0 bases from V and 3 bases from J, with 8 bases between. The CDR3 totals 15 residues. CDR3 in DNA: TGTGCCAGCAGCTTAGCGGGAGGCGACACCGGGGAGCTGTTTTTT. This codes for CASSLAGGDTGELFF.

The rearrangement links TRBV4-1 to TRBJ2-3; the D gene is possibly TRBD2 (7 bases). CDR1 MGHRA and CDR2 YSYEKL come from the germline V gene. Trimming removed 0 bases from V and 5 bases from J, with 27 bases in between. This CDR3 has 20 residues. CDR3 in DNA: TGCGCCAGCAGCCAAGATCGAGTGGGGGGGGCTTGGGGCATCGGAGATACGCAGTATTTT. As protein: CASSQDRVGGAWGIGDTQYF.

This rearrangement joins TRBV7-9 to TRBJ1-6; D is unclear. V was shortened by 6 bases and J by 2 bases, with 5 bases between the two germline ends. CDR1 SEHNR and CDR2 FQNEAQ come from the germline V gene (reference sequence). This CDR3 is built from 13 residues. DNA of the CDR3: TGTGCCAGCAGTGATACCTATAATTCACCCCTCCACTTT. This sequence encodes CASSDTYNSPLHF.

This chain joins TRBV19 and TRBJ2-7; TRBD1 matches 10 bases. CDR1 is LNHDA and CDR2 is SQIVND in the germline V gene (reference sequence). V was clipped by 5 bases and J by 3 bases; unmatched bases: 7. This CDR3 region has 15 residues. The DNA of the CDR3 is TGTGCCAGTAGTCTTAAGGGGACAGGGGTCTACGAGCAGTACTTC. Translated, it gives CASSLKGTGVYEQYF. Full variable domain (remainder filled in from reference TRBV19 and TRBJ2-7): DGGITQSPKYLFRKEGQNVTLSCEQNLNHDAMYWYRQDPGQGLRLIYYSQIVNDFQKGDIAEGYSVSREKKESFPLTVTSAQKNPTAFYLCASSLKGTGVYEQYFGPGTRLTVT.

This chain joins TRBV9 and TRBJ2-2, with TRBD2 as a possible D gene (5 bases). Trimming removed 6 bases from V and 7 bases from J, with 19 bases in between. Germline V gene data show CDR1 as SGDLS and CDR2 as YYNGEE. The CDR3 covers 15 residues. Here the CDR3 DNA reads TGTGCCAGCACCCCGAGGGCCCAGGAGTACGGGGAGCTGTTTTTT. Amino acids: CASTPRAQEYGELFF.

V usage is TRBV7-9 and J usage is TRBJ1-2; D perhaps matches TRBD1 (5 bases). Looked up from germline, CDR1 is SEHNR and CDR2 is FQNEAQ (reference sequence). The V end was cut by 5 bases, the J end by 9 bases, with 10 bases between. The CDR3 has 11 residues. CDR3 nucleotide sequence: TGTGCCAGCAGCGGGGACGCACGCTACACCTTC. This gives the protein CASSGDARYTF.

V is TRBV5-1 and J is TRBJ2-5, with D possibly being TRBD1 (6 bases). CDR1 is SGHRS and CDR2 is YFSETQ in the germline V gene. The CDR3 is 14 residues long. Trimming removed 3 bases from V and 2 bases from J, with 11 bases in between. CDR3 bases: TGCGCCAGCAGCTATCCCGACAGGCAAGAGACCCAGTACTTC. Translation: CASSYPDRQETQYF.

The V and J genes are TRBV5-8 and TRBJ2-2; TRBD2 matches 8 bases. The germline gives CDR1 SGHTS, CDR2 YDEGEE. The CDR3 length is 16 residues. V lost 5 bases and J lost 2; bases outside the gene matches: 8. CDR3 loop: CASRRAGLVNTGELFF. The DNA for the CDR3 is TGTGCCAGCAGACGGGCGGGACTAGTAAACACCGGGGAGCTGTTTTTT.

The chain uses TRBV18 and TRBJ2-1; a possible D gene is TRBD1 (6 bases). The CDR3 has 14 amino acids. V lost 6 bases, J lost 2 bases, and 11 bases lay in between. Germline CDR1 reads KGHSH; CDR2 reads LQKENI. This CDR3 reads CASSAGAAYNEQFF. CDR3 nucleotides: TGTGCCAGCTCCGCAGGGGCGGCCTACAATGAGCAGTTCTTC. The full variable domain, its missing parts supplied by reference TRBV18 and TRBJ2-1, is NAGVMQNPRHLVRRRGQEARLRCSPMKGHSHVYWYRQLPEEGLKFMVYLQKENIIDESGMPKERFSAEFPKEGPSILRIQQVVRGDSAAYFCASSAGAAYNEQFFGPGTRLTVL.

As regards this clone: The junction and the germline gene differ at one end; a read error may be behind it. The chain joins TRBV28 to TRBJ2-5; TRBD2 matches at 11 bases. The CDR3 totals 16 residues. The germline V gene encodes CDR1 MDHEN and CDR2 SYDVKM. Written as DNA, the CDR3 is TGTGCCAGCAGTCTATGGACTAGCGGGTCCTTAGGGGCCCAGTACTTC. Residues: CASSLWTSGSLGAQYF.

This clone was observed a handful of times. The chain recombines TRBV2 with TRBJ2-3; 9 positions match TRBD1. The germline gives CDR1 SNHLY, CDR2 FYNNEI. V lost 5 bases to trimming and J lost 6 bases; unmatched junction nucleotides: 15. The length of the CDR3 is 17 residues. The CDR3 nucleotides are TGTGCCAGCAGTAAGGGACAGGGTTATTCAGTGACTGATACGCAGTATTTT. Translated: CASSKGQGYSVTDTQYF. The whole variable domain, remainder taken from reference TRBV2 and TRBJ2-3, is EPEVTQTPSHQVTQMGQEVILRCVPISNHLYFYWYRQILGQKVEFLVSFYNNEISEKSEIFDDQFSVERPDGSNFTLKIRSTKLEDSAMYFCASSKGQGYSVTDTQYFGPGTRLTVL.

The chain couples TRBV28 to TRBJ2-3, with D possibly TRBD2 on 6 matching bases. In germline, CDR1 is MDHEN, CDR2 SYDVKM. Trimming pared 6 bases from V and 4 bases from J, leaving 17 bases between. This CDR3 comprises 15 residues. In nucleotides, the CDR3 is TGTGCCAGCAGCGGGGGAAGTTCCTTCTCAGATACGCAGTATTTT. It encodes CASSGGSSFSDTQYF. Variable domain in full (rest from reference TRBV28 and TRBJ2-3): DVKVTQSSRYLVKRTGEKVFLECVQDMDHENMFWYRQDPGLGLRLIYFSYDVKMKEKGDIPEGYSVSREKKERFSLILESASTNQTSMYLCASSGGSSFSDTQYFGPGTRLTVL.

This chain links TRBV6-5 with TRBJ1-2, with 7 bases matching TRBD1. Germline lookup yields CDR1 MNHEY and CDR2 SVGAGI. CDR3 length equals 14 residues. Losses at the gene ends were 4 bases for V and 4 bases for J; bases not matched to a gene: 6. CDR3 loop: CASSSRTGGYGYTF. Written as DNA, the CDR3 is TGTGCCAGCAGTTCCCGGACAGGAGGCTATGGCTACACCTTC.

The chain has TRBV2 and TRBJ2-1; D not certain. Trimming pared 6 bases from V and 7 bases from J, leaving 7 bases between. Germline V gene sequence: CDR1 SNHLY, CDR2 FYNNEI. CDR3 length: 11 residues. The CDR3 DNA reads TGTGCCAGCAGGGGAAGGAATGAGCAGTTCTTC. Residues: CASRGRNEQFF.

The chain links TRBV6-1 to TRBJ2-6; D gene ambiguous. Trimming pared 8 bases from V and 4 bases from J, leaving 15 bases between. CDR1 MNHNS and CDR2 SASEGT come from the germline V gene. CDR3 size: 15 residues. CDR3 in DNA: TGTGCCAGCGAGGTTCCCCTATCGGGGGCCAACGTCCTGACTTTC. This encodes CASEVPLSGANVLTF.

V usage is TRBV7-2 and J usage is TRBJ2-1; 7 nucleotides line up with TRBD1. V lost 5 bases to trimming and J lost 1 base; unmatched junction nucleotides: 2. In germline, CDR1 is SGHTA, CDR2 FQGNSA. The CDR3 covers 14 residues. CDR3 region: CASSIRGSYNEQFF. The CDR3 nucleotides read TGTGCCAGCAGCATCAGGGGGTCCTACAATGAGCAGTTCTTC.

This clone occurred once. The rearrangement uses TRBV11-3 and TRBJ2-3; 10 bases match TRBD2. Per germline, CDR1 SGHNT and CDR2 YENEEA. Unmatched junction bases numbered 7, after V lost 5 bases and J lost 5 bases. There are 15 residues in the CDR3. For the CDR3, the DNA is TGTGCCAGCAGCCAAACTAGCGGGATTGGAGATACGCAGTATTTT. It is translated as CASSQTSGIGDTQYF.